A selection of T cell receptor beta chains follows, all from one sample in a study of T cell responses to AZD1222 COVID-19 vaccine. Data came from immunoSEQ multiplex PCR; TCRdb stores just in-frame clones and leaves some out. The table lists around 190,000 clones, about 91% of them singletons. The specimen was peripheral blood, collected on day 0 of AZD1222 vaccination. The receptors were gathered from an adult in good health. Each CDR3 is given with its conserved first and last residue. A D gene is named only where the DNA matches it firmly. Size tells how often a clone was seen (once, few, many) or the class of an expanded clone, and some rows leave it out.

CDR3,DNA,size,V,D,J,length
CASRGLAGYEQYF,TGTGCCAGCAGGGGACTAGCGGGTTACGAGCAGTACTTC,.,TRBV5-8,TRBD2,TRBJ2-7,13
CAITTTRSGYEQYF,TGTGCCATCACCACCACTCGTAGCGGCTACGAGCAGTACTTC,.,TRBV10-3,.,TRBJ2-7,14
CASSTYTDRRNYGYTF,TGTGCCAGTAGTACTTACACCGACAGGCGAAACTATGGCTACACCTTC,.,TRBV19,.,TRBJ1-2,16
CASSQYGSPYEQYF,TGTGCCAGCAGCCAATACGGGTCCCCCTACGAGCAGTACTTC,.,TRBV14,.,TRBJ2-7,14
CASSEGHSYEQYF,TGCGCCAGCAGTGAGGGACACTCCTACGAGCAGTACTTC,few,TRBV10-2,.,TRBJ2-7,13
CASSPGGYEQYF,TGTGCCAGCAGCCCGGGGGGGTACGAGCAGTACTTC,.,TRBV5-6,TRBD2,TRBJ2-7,12
CASSLGGQVRRNTIYF,TGTGCCAGCAGCTTGGGTGGACAGGTCAGGCGGAACACCATATATTTT,.,TRBV5-8,TRBD1,TRBJ1-3,16
CASTATNEKLFF,TGTGCCAGTACCGCAACTAATGAAAAACTGTTTTTT,.,TRBV7-9,.,TRBJ1-4,12
CASSLSGVEGEQYF,TGTGCCAGCAGCTTGTCGGGGGTTGAGGGCGAGCAGTACTTC,.,TRBV13,.,TRBJ2-7,14
CASRVQGNQPQHF,TGTGCCAGCAGGGTACAGGGGAATCAGCCCCAGCATTTT,.,TRBV2,TRBD1,TRBJ1-5,13
CSASSGSRYNEQFF,TGCAGTGCCAGTAGCGGGAGTAGGTACAATGAGCAGTTCTTC,few,TRBV20-1,TRBD2,TRBJ2-1,14
CASSPDRGGSYEQYF,TGTGCCAGCAGCCCGGACAGGGGAGGGAGCTACGAGCAGTACTTC,.,TRBV7-2,TRBD1,TRBJ2-7,15
CASSPSSGQTSYTF,TGTGCCAGCAGCCCATCTTCAGGGCAGACGTCCTACACCTTC,.,TRBV7-9,.,TRBJ1-2,14
CASSLAGGSNEKLFF,TGCGCCAGCAGCTTGGCGGGCGGAAGCAATGAAAAACTGTTTTTT,.,TRBV5-1,.,TRBJ1-4,15
CASDLQETQYF,TGTGCCAGCGACCTGCAAGAGACCCAGTACTTC,.,TRBV2,.,TRBJ2-5,11
CASLGLYSGNTIYF,TGTGCCAGCCTGGGACTGTACTCTGGAAACACCATATATTTT,.,TRBV19,.,TRBJ1-3,14
CASSVGVAGGRMNEQFF,TGTGCCAGCAGCGTAGGAGTAGCGGGGGGGAGAATGAATGAGCAGTTCTTC,.,TRBV9,TRBD2,TRBJ2-1,17
CAWSSTRPLSYEQYF,TGTGCCTGGAGTTCGACTAGACCACTCTCCTACGAGCAGTACTTC,.,TRBV30,.,TRBJ2-7,15
CASSAREGLQETQYF,TGTGCCAGCAGCGCTCGAGAGGGCCTTCAAGAGACCCAGTACTTC,few,TRBV7-9,.,TRBJ2-5,15
CASSLENRGRLEQYF,TGTGCCAGCAGCTTAGAGAACAGGGGGCGTCTCGAGCAGTACTTC,.,TRBV7-2,TRBD1,TRBJ2-7,15
CASSRKTATYEQYF,TGTGCCAGTAGTAGAAAGACAGCCACCTACGAGCAGTACTTC,.,TRBV19,.,TRBJ2-7,14
CASSHPRQGTDTQYF,TGCGCCAGCAGCCACCCGAGACAGGGGACAGATACGCAGTATTTT,once,TRBV4-1,TRBD1,TRBJ2-3,15
CAWGRGEFPNYGYTF,TGTGCCTGGGGGAGAGGGGAGTTTCCTAACTATGGCTACACCTTC,few,TRBV30,.,TRBJ1-2,15
CASTSGTAEIRSSYNSPLHF,TGTGCCAGTACCTCGGGGACAGCAGAAATTCGCAGCTCCTATAATTCACCCCTCCACTTT,few,TRBV19,TRBD1,TRBJ1-6,20
CASSLNPGRSSYNSPLHF,TGCGCCAGCAGCCTAAACCCGGGACGGAGCTCCTATAATTCACCCCTCCACTTT,once,TRBV5-1,.,TRBJ1-6,18
CASSQDPLAVNNEQFF,TGTGCCAGCAGCCAAGATCCACTAGCAGTGAACAATGAGCAGTTCTTC,.,TRBV3-1/TRBV3-2,.,TRBJ2-1,16
CATTASGASTDTQYF,TGTGCCACCACGGCTAGCGGGGCTAGCACAGATACGCAGTATTTT,once,TRBV24-1,TRBD2,TRBJ2-3,15
CASSPTSGSRTGELFF,TGTGCCAGCAGCCCGACTAGCGGGAGCCGCACCGGGGAGCTGTTTTTT,.,TRBV11-3,TRBD2,TRBJ2-2,16
CASSAGQVEYYGYTF,TGTGCCAGCAGCGCAGGACAGGTGGAATACTATGGCTACACCTTC,.,TRBV9,TRBD1,TRBJ1-2,15
CASRQAHYEQYF,TGTGCCAGCAGGCAGGCCCACTACGAGCAGTACTTC,.,TRBV2,.,TRBJ2-7,12
CASSPPFLFGGRASYEQYF,TGTGCCAGCTCACCACCGTTCCTTTTTGGCGGGAGGGCCTCGTACGAGCAGTACTTC,.,TRBV18,TRBD2,TRBJ2-7,19
CASSEGSSYNEQFF,TGTGCCAGCAGCGAGGGCAGCTCCTACAATGAGCAGTTCTTC,.,TRBV11-3,.,TRBJ2-1,14
CASSLGGGTAAYEQYF,TGTGCCAGCAGCTTAGGAGGGGGGACAGCAGCCTACGAGCAGTACTTC,.,TRBV7-2,.,TRBJ2-7,16
CASSVVTGSYNEQFF,TGTGCCAGCAGCGTAGTGACGGGGTCCTACAATGAGCAGTTCTTC,.,TRBV9,.,TRBJ2-1,15
CASSQQGQNTEAFF,TGTGCCAGCAGTCAGCAGGGGCAGAACACTGAAGCTTTCTTT,.,TRBV11-2,.,TRBJ1-1,14
CASSTSSNQPQHF,TGTGCCAGTAGTACGAGTAGCAATCAGCCCCAGCATTTT,.,TRBV19,.,TRBJ1-5,13
CASSQRNRGEGYTF,TGTGCCAGCAGCCAAAGGAACAGGGGAGAAGGCTACACCTTC,.,TRBV14,TRBD1,TRBJ1-2,14
CASSESGSGTDTQYF,TGCGCCAGCAGTGAGTCAGGTTCCGGCACAGATACGCAGTATTTT,.,TRBV10-1,.,TRBJ2-3,15
CASSSRENYGYTF,TGTGCCAGCAGTAGCAGGGAAAACTATGGCTACACCTTC,.,TRBV6-5,.,TRBJ1-2,13
CAWSVPLPLGRGNQPQHF,TGTGCCTGGAGTGTACCTTTGCCATTGGGGCGGGGCAATCAGCCCCAGCATTTT,.,TRBV30,.,TRBJ1-5,18
CAWSPVSNQPQHF,TGTGCCTGGAGTCCGGTCAGCAATCAGCCCCAGCATTTT,.,TRBV30,.,TRBJ1-5,13